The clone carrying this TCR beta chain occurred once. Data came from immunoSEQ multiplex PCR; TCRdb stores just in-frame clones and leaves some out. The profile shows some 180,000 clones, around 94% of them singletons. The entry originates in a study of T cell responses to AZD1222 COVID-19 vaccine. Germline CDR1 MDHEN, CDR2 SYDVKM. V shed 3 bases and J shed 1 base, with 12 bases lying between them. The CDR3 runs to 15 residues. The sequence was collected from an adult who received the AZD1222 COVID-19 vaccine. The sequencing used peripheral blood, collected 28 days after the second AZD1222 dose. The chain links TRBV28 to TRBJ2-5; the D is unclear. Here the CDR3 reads CASSLSVRTQETQYF. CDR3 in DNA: TGTGCCAGCAGTTTGTCGGTGCGAACCCAAGAGACCCAGTACTTC.